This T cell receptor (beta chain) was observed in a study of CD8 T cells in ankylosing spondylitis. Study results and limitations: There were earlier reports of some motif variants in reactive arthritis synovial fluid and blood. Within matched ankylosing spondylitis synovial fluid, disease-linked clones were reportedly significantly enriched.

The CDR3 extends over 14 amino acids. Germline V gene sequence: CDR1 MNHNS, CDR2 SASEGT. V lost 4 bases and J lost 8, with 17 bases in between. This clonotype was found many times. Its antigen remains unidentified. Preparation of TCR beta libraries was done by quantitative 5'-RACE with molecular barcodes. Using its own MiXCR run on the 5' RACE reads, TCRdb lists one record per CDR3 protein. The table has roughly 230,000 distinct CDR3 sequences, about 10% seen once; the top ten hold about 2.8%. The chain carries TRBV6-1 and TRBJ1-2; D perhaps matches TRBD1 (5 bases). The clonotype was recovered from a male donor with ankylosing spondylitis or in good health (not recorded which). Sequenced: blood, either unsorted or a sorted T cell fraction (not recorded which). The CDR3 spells CASSGTGLWGGYTF. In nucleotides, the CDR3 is TGTGCCAGCAGTGGCACAGGCCTATGGGGCGGCTACACCTTC.